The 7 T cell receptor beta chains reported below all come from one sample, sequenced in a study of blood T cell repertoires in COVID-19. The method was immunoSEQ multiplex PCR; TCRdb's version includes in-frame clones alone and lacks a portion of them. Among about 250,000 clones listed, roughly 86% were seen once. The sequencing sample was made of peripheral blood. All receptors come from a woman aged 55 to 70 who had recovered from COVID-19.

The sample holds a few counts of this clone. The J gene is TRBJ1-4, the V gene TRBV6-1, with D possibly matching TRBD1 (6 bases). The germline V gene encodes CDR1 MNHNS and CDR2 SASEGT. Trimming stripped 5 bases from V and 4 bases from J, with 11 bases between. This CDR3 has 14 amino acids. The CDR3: CASSSPGVNEKLFF. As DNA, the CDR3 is TGTGCCAGCAGTTCTCCAGGGGTTAATGAAAAACTGTTTTTT.

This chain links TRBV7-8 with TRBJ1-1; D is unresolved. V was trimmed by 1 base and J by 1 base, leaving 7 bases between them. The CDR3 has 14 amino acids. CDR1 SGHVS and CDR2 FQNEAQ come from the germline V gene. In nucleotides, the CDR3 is TGTGCCAGCAGCTTAGGGGAGGGGAACACTGAAGCTTTCTTT. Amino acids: CASSLGEGNTEAFF. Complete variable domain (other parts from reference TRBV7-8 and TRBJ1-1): GAGVSQSPRYKVAKRGQDVALRCDPISGHVSLFWYQQALGQGPEFLTYFQNEAQLDKSGLPSDRFFAERPEGSVSTLKIQRTQQEDSAVYLCASSLGEGNTEAFFGQGTRLTVV.

CDR3 loop: CASSQTTESNYGYTF. The DNA for the CDR3 is TGTGCCAGCTCACAAACGACGGAGTCTAACTATGGCTACACCTTC. V and J are TRBV18 and TRBJ1-2; no firm D call. The germline V gene encodes CDR1 KGHSH and CDR2 LQKENI. V lost 4 bases and J lost 0, with 12 bases in between. The CDR3 is made up of 15 amino acids.

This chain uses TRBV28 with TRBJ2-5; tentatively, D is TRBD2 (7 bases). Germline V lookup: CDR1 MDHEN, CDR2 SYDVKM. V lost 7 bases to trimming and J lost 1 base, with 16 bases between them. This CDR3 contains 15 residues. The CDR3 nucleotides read TGTGCCAGCAACACCGGAGGGGGGGCCCAAGAGACCCAGTACTTC. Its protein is CASNTGGGAQETQYF.

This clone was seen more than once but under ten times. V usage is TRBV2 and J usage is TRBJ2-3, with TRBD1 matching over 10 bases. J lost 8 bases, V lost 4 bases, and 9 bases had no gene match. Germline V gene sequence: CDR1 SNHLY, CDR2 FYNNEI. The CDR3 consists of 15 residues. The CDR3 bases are TGTGCCAGCAGTGCCGAGACAGGGGGCTTAGGTACGCAGTATTTT. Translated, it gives CASSAETGGLGTQYF. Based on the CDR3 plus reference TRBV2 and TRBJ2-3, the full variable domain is EPEVTQTPSHQVTQMGQEVILRCVPISNHLYFYWYRQILGQKVEFLVSFYNNEISEKSEIFDDQFSVERPDGSNFTLKIRSTKLEDSAMYFCASSAETGGLGTQYFGPGTRLTVL.

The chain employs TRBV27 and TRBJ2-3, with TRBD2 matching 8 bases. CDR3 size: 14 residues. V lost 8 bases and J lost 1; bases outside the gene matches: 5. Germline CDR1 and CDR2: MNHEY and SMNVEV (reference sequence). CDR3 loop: CASDSGERTDTQYF. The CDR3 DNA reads TGTGCCAGCGATAGCGGGGAACGCACAGATACGCAGTATTTT.

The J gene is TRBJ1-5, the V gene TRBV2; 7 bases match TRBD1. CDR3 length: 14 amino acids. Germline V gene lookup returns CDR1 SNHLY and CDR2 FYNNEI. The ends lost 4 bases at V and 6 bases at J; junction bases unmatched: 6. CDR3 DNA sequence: TGTGCCAGCAGTGTGGAGACAGGGTTTCAGCCCCAGCATTTT. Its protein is CASSVETGFQPQHF.